The clone carrying this T cell receptor beta chain was observed a handful of times. Per the germline V gene, CDR1 is GTSNPN and CDR2 is SVGIG (reference sequence). V lost 3 bases to trimming and J lost 6 bases; unmatched junction nucleotides: 4. There are 12 residues in the CDR3. In the original analysis: Scientists estimated how many nucleated cells there were by amplifying reference gene primers. TCRdb's copy holds only in-frame clones and misses some; the assay was immunoSEQ multiplex PCR. The DNA was the basis for D and trimming; V, J and clone size are from that table. Seen here are more than 85,000 clones, roughly 80% observed once, and the top ten hold about 4.2%. The sample comes from a study of blood T cell repertoires in COVID-19.

J is TRBJ1-2 and V is TRBV30, with 7 bases identical to TRBD1. The receptor comes from a woman aged 45-59 years with acute or convalescent COVID-19. Source material: peripheral blood. The CDR3 sequence is CAWSMTGNGYTF. Written as DNA, the CDR3 is TGTGCCTGGAGCATGACAGGGAATGGCTACACCTTC.